The rows below give T cell receptor beta chains drawn from one sample of a study of T cells in tuberculosis. Method: immunoSEQ multiplex PCR; TCRdb's copy keeps in-frame clones and lacks some. The sample yields 31,000 or so clones, 86% seen once. Specimen: PBMCs, collected at tuberculosis diagnosis. These TCRs come from an adult with tuberculosis. CDR3s include the opening cysteine and the closing phenylalanine or tryptophan. A D gene is named only where the DNA matches it firmly. Only some rows state a clone size, as once, few, many or a class for expanded clones.

>TRBJ1-2|few|TRBV18|-
CASSPPNGGAEIGYTF
TGTGCCAGCTCACCACCCAACGGAGGGGCGGAAATTGGCTACACCTTC
>TRBJ2-3|-|TRBV9|TRBD2
CASSASGTSGITDTQYF
TGTGCCAGCAGCGCCTCCGGGACTAGCGGGATCACAGATACGCAGTATTTT
>TRBJ2-7|-|TRBV10-3|TRBD2
CAIGRAGLYEQYF
TGTGCCATAGGGAGAGCGGGGCTCTACGAGCAGTACTTC
>TRBJ2-5|-|TRBV6-5|TRBD2
CASRRLAQETQYF
TGTGCCAGCAGAAGACTAGCCCAAGAGACCCAGTACTTC
>TRBJ1-5|-|TRBV10-3|TRBD1
CAISESTGPHSNQPQHF
TGTGCCATCAGTGAGTCGACAGGGCCCCATAGCAATCAGCCCCAGCATTTT
>TRBJ2-1|-|TRBV7-6|TRBD2
CASSLARGGGHNEQFF
TGTGCCAGCAGCTTAGCGCGGGGGGGCGGCCACAATGAGCAGTTCTTC
>TRBJ2-2|-|TRBV4-1|TRBD2
CASSPLIAGGTGELFF
TGCGCCAGCAGCCCACTCATAGCGGGAGGCACAGGGGAGCTGTTTTTT
>TRBJ2-5|-|TRBV30|-
CAWKLGGGQETQYF
TGTGCCTGGAAATTGGGAGGGGGCCAAGAGACCCAGTACTTC
>TRBJ2-1|-|TRBV28|TRBD2
CASSLLAGGRNEQFF
TGTGCCAGCAGTTTATTAGCGGGAGGGAGGAATGAGCAGTTCTTC
>TRBJ2-3|-|TRBV18|-
CASSPETQANTQYF
TGTGCCAGCTCACCCGAAACCCAAGCGAATACGCAGTATTTT